This T cell receptor beta chain was profiled in a study of response to subunit inactivated influenza vaccine. Study conclusions and caveats: Authors proposed each seasonal influenza vaccination draws in few new T cells.

This clonotype was observed a few times. The antigen is undetermined. The CDR3 has 15 amino acids. The germline V gene encodes CDR1 SGHTA and CDR2 FQGNSA. V lost 5 bases and J lost 4, with 15 bases in between. TCRdb re-called the RT-PCR reads through MiXCR, storing one row per CDR3 protein. The sample carries hundreds of thousands of distinct CDR3 sequences, more than 15% recorded once. The chain employs TRBV7-2 and TRBJ2-1; D call uncertain. Material: CD4+ T cells sorted from PBMCs, obtained roughly 24 months after vaccination. This sequence originates from a man between 45 and 75 years old who received an inactivated influenza vaccine. The CDR3 is CASSRAADPYNEQFF. CDR3 in DNA: TGTGCCAGCAGCCGCGCCGCAGACCCATACAATGAGCAGTTCTTC.